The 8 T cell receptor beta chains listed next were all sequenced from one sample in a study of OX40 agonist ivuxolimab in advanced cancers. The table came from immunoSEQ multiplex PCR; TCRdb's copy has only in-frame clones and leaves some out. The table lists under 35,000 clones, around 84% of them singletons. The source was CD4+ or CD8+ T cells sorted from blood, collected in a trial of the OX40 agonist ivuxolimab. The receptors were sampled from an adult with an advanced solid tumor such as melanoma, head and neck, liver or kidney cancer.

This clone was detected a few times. In DNA, the CDR3 is TGTGCTGTCGGCAGATCATCCTACAATGAGCAGTTCTTC. Its translation: CAVGRSSYNEQFF. The chain recombines TRBV6-5 with TRBJ2-1, with D unresolved. This CDR3 has 13 residues. Germline CDR1 MNHEY, CDR2 SVGAGI.

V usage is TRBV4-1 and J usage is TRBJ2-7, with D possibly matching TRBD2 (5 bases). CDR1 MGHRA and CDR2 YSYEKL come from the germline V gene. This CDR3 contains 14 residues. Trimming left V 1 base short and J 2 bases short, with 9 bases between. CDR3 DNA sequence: TGCGCCAGCAGCCAAGTGTACGGGACCTACGAGCAGTACTTC. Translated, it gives CASSQVYGTYEQYF.

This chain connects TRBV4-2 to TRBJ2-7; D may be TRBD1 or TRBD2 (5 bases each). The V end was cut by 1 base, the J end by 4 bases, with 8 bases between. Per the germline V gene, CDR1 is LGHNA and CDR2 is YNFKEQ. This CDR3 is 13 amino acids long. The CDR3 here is CASSQGWGYEQYF. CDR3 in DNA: TGTGCCAGCAGCCAAGGCTGGGGGTACGAGCAGTACTTC.

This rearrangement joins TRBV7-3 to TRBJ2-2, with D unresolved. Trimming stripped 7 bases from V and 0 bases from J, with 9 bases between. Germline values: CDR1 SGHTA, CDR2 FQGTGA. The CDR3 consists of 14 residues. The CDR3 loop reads CASTQTPNTGELFF. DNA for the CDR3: TGTGCCAGCACCCAAACACCGAACACCGGGGAGCTGTTTTTT.

The DNA of the CDR3 is TGTGCCAGCAGCCCACAGGGCCCCTCCTACGAGCAGTACTTC. Translation gives CASSPQGPSYEQYF. The chain couples TRBV2 to TRBJ2-7; D may be TRBD1 (6 bases). The CDR3 contains 14 residues. CDR1 SNHLY and CDR2 FYNNEI come from the germline V gene. V was pared by 6 bases and J by 0 bases, with 12 bases between.

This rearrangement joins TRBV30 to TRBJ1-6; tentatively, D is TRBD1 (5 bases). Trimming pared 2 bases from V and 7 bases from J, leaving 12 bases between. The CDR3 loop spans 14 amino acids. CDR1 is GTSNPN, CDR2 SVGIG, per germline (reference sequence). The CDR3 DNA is TGTGCCTGGAGTATGCAGGGTGACAATTCACCCCTCCACTTT. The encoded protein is CAWSMQGDNSPLHF.

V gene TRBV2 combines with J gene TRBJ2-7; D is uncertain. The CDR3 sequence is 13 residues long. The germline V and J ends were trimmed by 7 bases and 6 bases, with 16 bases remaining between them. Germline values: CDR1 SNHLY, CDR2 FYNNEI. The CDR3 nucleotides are TGTGCCAGCATTGGCCAGGATCCCCCCGAGCAGTACTTC. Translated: CASIGQDPPEQYF. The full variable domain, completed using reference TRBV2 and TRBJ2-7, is EPEVTQTPSHQVTQMGQEVILRCVPISNHLYFYWYRQILGQKVEFLVSFYNNEISEKSEIFDDQFSVERPDGSNFTLKIRSTKLEDSAMYFCASIGQDPPEQYFGPGTRLTVT.

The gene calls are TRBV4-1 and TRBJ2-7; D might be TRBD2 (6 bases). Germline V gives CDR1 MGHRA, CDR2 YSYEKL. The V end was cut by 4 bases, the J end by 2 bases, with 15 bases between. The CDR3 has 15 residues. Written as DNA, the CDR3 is TGCGCCAGCAGCCCTAGCGCTGACGGAACCTACGAGCAGTACTTC. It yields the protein CASSPSADGTYEQYF.